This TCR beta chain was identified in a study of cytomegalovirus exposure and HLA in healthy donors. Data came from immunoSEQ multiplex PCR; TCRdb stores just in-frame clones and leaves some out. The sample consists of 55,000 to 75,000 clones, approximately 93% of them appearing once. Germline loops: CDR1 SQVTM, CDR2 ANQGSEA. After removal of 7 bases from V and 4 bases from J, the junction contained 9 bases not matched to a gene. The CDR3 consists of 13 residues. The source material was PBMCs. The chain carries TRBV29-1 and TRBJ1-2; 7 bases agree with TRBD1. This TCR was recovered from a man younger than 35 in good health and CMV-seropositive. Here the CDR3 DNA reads TGCAGCGCGAGGACAGGTGGTACCTATGGCTACACCTTC. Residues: CSARTGGTYGYTF.